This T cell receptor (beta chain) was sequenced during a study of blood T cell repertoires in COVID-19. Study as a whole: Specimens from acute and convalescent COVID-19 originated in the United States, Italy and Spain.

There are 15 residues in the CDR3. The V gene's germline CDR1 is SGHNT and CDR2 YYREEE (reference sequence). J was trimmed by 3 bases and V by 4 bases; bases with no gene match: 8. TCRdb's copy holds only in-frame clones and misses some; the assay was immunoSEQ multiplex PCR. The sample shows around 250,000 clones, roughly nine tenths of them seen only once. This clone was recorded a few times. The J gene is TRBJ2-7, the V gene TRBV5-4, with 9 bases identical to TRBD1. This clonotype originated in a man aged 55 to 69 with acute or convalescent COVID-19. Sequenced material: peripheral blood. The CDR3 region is CASSRGQGELYEQYF. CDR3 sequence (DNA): TGTGCCAGCAGCCGGGGACAGGGAGAACTCTACGAGCAGTACTTC.